This T cell receptor (delta chain) was documented in a study of gamma-delta chains in newborns, infants, children (dated by TCRdb to about 2019). Background on the whole study: According to the study title, microbial exposure causes polyclonal expansion of innate gammadelta T cells right after birth. The study examined the way microbial exposure affected innate gammadelta T cell populations in human newborns right after birth.

As for this clone: Its cognate antigen has yet to be identified. The sample holds no much larger clone one base away, and base qualities are not on file.

Reads for this sample came from an Illumina MiSeq. Clonotypes were called again by TCRdb from the public reads via CATT, and duplicate nucleotide sequences were then merged into one entry. Here the sample has around 1,600 delta-chain clones; about 1.1% occur a single time. Of the sample, roughly 40% is held by the ten largest clones. The sample consisted of blood. This TCR derives from a child who was a newborn, infant or young child, either healthy, febrile or measles-vaccinated (not recorded which).

The CDR3 in this case is CACDTVSGGSDKLIF. The DNA sequence reads TGTGCCTGTGACACCGTATCCGGGGGCAGCGATAAACTCATCTTT. Recombination linked TRDV2 to TRDJ1; TRDD3 is perhaps the D gene, given 5 matching bases. V lost 0 bases and J lost 4 bases; the stretch between them is 14 bases long. Sequences GEAIGNYY (CDR1) and EKD (CDR2) are obtained from the germline V gene. CDR3 length: 15 amino acids, cysteine to phenylalanine. The sequence is cut down to CDR3 DNA, 45 bases in frame from base 1.